The 17 T cell receptor beta chains presented below share a single source sample, sequenced in a study of shared clonotypes between healthy human individuals. Here immunoSEQ multiplex PCR was the method, and the copy in TCRdb shows in-frame clones only, minus some. Of around 990,000 clones listed, around three quarters are singletons. Material: memory CD4+ T cells from PBMCs. Subset reported: CD45RA-negative fraction. These receptors all come from a man younger than 35 in good health. Some clones in this sample may be carry-over from other donors' samples.

CDR3 DNA: TGTGCCAGCAGTGCACAGGGGTCGTACTACGAGCAGTACTTC. It yields the protein CASSAQGSYYEQYF. V is TRBV2 and J is TRBJ2-7; TRBD1 matches 7 bases. Germline-derived CDR1 and CDR2 are SNHLY and FYNNEI. This CDR3 comprises 14 residues. J lost 3 bases, V lost 4 bases, and 6 bases had no gene match.

V and J are TRBV27 and TRBJ2-1; TRBD2 matches at 7 bases. Germline V gives CDR1 MNHEY, CDR2 SMNVEV (reference sequence). V gave up 4 bases and J gave up 1 base; unmatched junction bases: 10. The CDR3 covers 17 residues. CDR3 residues: CASSSALEAGSYNEQFF. The CDR3 nucleotides are TGTGCCAGCAGTTCCGCCCTTGAAGCGGGATCCTACAATGAGCAGTTCTTC.

This rearrangement joins TRBV7-9 to TRBJ1-1; 12 bases match TRBD1. This CDR3 spans 15 amino acids. Trimming at V came to 7 bases and at J to 3 bases, leaving 6 bases not matched to a gene. Germline V CDR1 and CDR2: SEHNR, FQNEAQ (reference sequence). The CDR3 DNA is TGTGCCAGCAACCGGGACAGGGGGCCGGACACTGAAGCTTTCTTT. Protein product: CASNRDRGPDTEAFF.

The rearrangement links TRBV7-3 to TRBJ2-1; maybe TRBD2 (6 bases). The CDR3 loop spans 15 amino acids. Per germline, CDR1 SGHTA and CDR2 FQGTGA. Deletions cut 4 bases from V and 3 bases from J, with 13 bases between. CDR3 amino acids: CASSSKPGDYNEQFF. The CDR3 region has the DNA TGTGCCAGCAGCTCCAAGCCGGGGGACTACAATGAGCAGTTCTTC.

The rearrangement uses TRBV7-2 and TRBJ2-2; D is perhaps TRBD1 (5 bases). There are 15 residues in the CDR3. Trimming took 2 bases from V and 1 from J, leaving 8 bases between them. Looked up from germline, CDR1 is SGHTA and CDR2 is FQGNSA. The CDR3 DNA follows: TGTGCCAGCAGCTTAAGGGGTGGGAACACCGGGGAGCTGTTTTTT. It codes for CASSLRGGNTGELFF.

The chain carries TRBV12-5 and TRBJ2-2; weak D call: TRBD1 (6 bases). CDR1 and CDR2 from the germline V gene are LGHNT and FRNRAP. The V end lost 6 bases, the J end lost 2 bases, and 13 bases lay between the germline ends. The CDR3 totals 15 residues. CDR3 protein: CASGLHGTNTGELFF. DNA of the CDR3: TGTGCTAGTGGCCTCCACGGGACAAACACCGGGGAGCTGTTTTTT.

Comments on this clone: Other DNA sequences in the same sample also yield this CDR3. This chain joins TRBV18 and TRBJ2-7; D uncertain. This CDR3 is built from 12 residues. V was cut by 2 bases and J by 1 base, with 3 bases left in between. In germline, CDR1 is KGHSH, CDR2 LQKENI. The CDR3 here is CASSPSSYEQYF. The CDR3 DNA reads TGTGCCAGCTCACCATCGTCCTACGAGCAGTACTTC.

J is TRBJ1-3 and V is TRBV5-6; D not certain. CDR3 length: 13 residues. Trimming cost V 4 bases and J 3 bases, with 8 bases left between them. Germline lookup yields CDR1 SGHDT and CDR2 YYEEEE. CDR3 amino acids: CASSRTDGNTIYF. CDR3 in DNA: TGTGCCAGCAGCCGGACGGATGGAAACACCATATATTTT.

The chain links TRBV7-3 to TRBJ2-1, with 7 bases aligning to TRBD1. Germline V gives CDR1 SGHTA, CDR2 FQGTGA. The CDR3 runs 15 residues. The junction had 5 bases not matched to a gene; V was cut back by 4 bases and J by 2 bases. CDR3: CASSYDREPYNEQFF. CDR3 DNA: TGTGCCAGCAGCTACGACAGGGAGCCCTACAATGAGCAGTTCTTC.

This clone has just a few counts. The V gene is TRBV6-5, the J gene TRBJ2-1; D is possibly TRBD2 (5 bases). Trimming pared 2 bases from V and 7 bases from J, leaving 9 bases between. The CDR3 sequence is 13 residues long. Germline values: CDR1 MNHEY, CDR2 SVGAGI. The chain's CDR3 is CASSYGRGNEQFF. The CDR3 bases are TGTGCCAGCAGTTACGGCCGGGGAAATGAGCAGTTCTTC.

In regard to this clone: The sample carries other DNA sequences with the same CDR3. The rearrangement uses TRBV5-1 and TRBJ2-3, with D maybe TRBD1 (5 bases). Germline V gene data show CDR1 as SGHRS and CDR2 as YFSETQ. This CDR3 is built from 14 residues. V lost 0 bases to trimming and J lost 3 bases, with 8 bases between them. CDR3: CASSLGRATDTQYF. CDR3 nucleotides: TGCGCCAGCAGCTTGGGCAGGGCGACAGATACGCAGTATTTT.

This clone was counted a few times. The chain is built from TRBV19 and TRBJ1-4, with unresolved D. There are 15 residues in the CDR3. Between the trimmed V and J ends, which lost 3 bases and 0 bases, there was a span of 8 bases. Germline V CDR1 and CDR2: LNHDA, SQIVND (reference sequence). The CDR3 DNA is TGTGCCAGTAGTATCTCTGTGGCAACTAATGAAAAACTGTTTTTT. Its protein product is CASSISVATNEKLFF.

This clone has just a few counts. The rearrangement joins TRBV18 to TRBJ1-5; maybe TRBD1 (5 bases). Between the trimmed V and J ends, which lost 6 bases and 0 bases, there was a span of 21 bases. Per the germline V gene, CDR1 is KGHSH and CDR2 is LQKENI. The CDR3 spans 18 residues. CDR3 sequence (DNA): TGTGCCAGCTCGGAAAGGCGCCCCCAGGGTTATAGCAATCAGCCCCAGCATTTT. This sequence encodes CASSERRPQGYSNQPQHF.

This clone was counted a single time. The rearrangement uses TRBV30 and TRBJ2-2; 7 bases line up with TRBD1. V gave up 1 base and J gave up 4 bases; unmatched junction bases: 6. Germline V lookup: CDR1 GTSNPN, CDR2 SVGIG (reference sequence). There are 15 residues in the CDR3. CDR3 protein: CAWSGTGVGTGELFF. The CDR3 DNA follows: TGTGCCTGGAGTGGAACAGGGGTCGGCACCGGGGAGCTGTTTTTT.

This CDR3 is CASSFSRGREETQYF. The CDR3 DNA follows: TGTGCCAGCAGCTTCTCTCGGGGGCGCGAGGAGACCCAGTACTTC. J is TRBJ2-5 and V is TRBV7-9, with D perhaps assigned TRBD1 or TRBD2 (6 bases each). Germline V lookup: CDR1 SEHNR, CDR2 FQNEAQ (reference sequence). Trimming removed 3 bases at V and 5 bases at J, with 16 bases between. The CDR3 has 15 residues.

The rearrangement uses TRBV28 and TRBJ2-1; 11 nucleotides align to TRBD1. The CDR3 is 16 amino acids. The J segment lost 4 bases and the V segment lost 7 bases, leaving 9 bases of the junction unmatched. Per the germline V gene, CDR1 is MDHEN and CDR2 is SYDVKM. CDR3 protein: CASTLDGTGGYNEQFF. The CDR3 DNA sequence: TGTGCCAGCACCCTAGACGGGACAGGGGGATACAATGAGCAGTTCTTC.

The chain employs TRBV27 and TRBJ2-3, with a weak D call TRBD2 (6 bases). CDR1 and CDR2 (germline): MNHEY, SMNVEV (reference sequence). This CDR3 has 13 residues. The CDR3 loop reads CLTAGRGTDTQYF. The CDR3 nucleotides read TGTCTCACGGCGGGGCGGGGCACAGATACGCAGTATTTT.